The source of this TCR beta chain is a study of Graves' ophthalmopathy and Graves' hyperthyroidism. For the study at large: No treatment had been given when peripheral blood was collected at initial diagnosis.

Clinical symptoms and serum thyroxine were used for diagnosis; TRAb, thyroid ultrasound and orbital computed tomography were also relied on. This clonotype was seen at least ten times. The antigen is unknown. Notes on the study in general: Blood was where most expanded thyroid clonotypes above 0.001 frequency also turned up.

Per germline, CDR1 MNHNS and CDR2 SASEGT. CDR3 length: 11 residues. V dropped 5 bases and J dropped 12 bases, with 13 bases sitting between them. TCR beta CDR3 regions were amplified from RNA transcripts. An opening RT-PCR round employed HTBI primers and preceded a second-round multiplex PCR. TCRdb called the multiplex PCR reads again in MiXCR, with one record for every CDR3 protein. The sample includes some 750,000 distinct CDR3 sequences, approximately 40% of them seen just once. The chain has TRBV6-1 and TRBJ1-2; D is uncertain. The sequenced sample was peripheral blood. This clonotype originated in an adult man with Graves' ophthalmopathy. The CDR3 sequence: CASSFRRINTF. Here the CDR3 DNA reads TGTGCCAGCAGTTTTCGACGAATTAACACCTTC.